This T cell receptor beta chain came from a study of long-term antiretroviral therapy in people with HIV. The overall study: In the earliest collections, sampling predates the 2015 immediate-ART recommendation by about a decade. Findings of the study overall: Clones with expansion before ART led the repertoire at all time points. Increased diversity was seen after ART, yet it remained lower than in transplant donor controls.

About this clone: The antigen is undetermined.

At the survey level, the v3.0 immunoSEQ assay was run. Measured with immunoSEQ multiplex PCR; TCRdb has only the in-frame clones, and not every one. The sample consists of 7,200 or so clones, around 74% of them appearing once. Each HIV participant was treated in the United States. This CDR3 spans 14 amino acids. Germline-derived CDR1 and CDR2 are MDHEN and SYDVKM. After removal of 7 bases from V and 5 bases from J, the junction contained 6 bases not matched to a gene. The sequencing used unsorted PBMCs, collected 0.1 years before starting antiretroviral therapy. The sequence came from a man between 18 and 29 years old with HIV. The chain combines TRBV28 with TRBJ1-5; 9 bases match TRBD1. CDR3 amino acids: CASISGQGHQPQHF. The DNA of the CDR3 is TGTGCCAGCATTTCCGGACAGGGGCATCAGCCCCAGCATTTT. Filled out from reference TRBV28 and TRBJ1-5, the complete variable domain reads DVKVTQSSRYLVKRTGEKVFLECVQDMDHENMFWYRQDPGLGLRLIYFSYDVKMKEKGDIPEGYSVSREKKERFSLILESASTNQTSMYLCASISGQGHQPQHFGDGTRLSIL.